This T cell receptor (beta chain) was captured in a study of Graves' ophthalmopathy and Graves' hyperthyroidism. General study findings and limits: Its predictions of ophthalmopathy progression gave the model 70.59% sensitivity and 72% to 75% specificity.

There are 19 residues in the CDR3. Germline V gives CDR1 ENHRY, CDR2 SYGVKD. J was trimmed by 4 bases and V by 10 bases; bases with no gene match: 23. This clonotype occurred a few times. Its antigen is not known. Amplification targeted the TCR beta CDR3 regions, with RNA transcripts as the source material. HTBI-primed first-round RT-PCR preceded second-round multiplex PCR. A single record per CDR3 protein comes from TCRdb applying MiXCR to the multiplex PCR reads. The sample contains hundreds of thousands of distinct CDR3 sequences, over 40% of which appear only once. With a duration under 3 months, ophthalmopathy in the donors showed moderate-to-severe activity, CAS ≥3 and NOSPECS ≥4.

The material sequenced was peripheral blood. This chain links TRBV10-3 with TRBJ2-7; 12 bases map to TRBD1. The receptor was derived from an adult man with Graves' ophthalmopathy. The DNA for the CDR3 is TGTGCCAGCAGAGGAACCTCCGGGACAGGGGGCTTTCTTAGATACGAGCAGTACTTC. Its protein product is CASRGTSGTGGFLRYEQYF.